This T cell receptor beta chain was sequenced for a study of blood T cell repertoires in COVID-19. Looking at the study overall: Specimens from acute and convalescent COVID-19 originated in the United States, Italy and Spain. PBMCs, B-cell-depleted T cells, or T cells were the source of the cDNA or gDNA that made up the material.

In the original processing: By means of reference gene primer amplification, nucleated cell counts were estimated. Libraries were prepared by immunoSEQ multiplex PCR; TCRdb keeps only in-frame clonotypes and omits some of them. Clonal size and the V and J genes are those of that table, whereas D and trimming came from the DNA. This repertoire shows roughly 200,000 clones, about 81% found once; its top ten account for roughly 8.2%. CDR3 size: 19 residues. CDR1 and CDR2 from the germline V gene are SGHAT and FQNNGV. The junction had 21 bases not matched to a gene; V was cut back by 8 bases and J by 3 bases.

The source of this sequence is a woman of 80 years or more with COVID-19, enrolled during active disease. Sequencing used peripheral blood. The V and J genes are TRBV11-2 and TRBJ2-7; 11 bases are shared with TRBD2. The CDR3 bases are TGTGCCAGCGCCATTCTATCAGGCTCGGGACTAGCGGCTTACTACGAGCAGTACTTC. It codes for CASAILSGSGLAAYYEQYF.